The 17 T cell receptor beta chains presented below share a single source sample, sequenced in a study of metastatic and nonmetastatic thyroid tumors. Thyroid surgery was performed in patients who had received no treatment beforehand. TCRdb re-clonotyped the PCR reads through MiXCR. The sample contains roughly 58,000 clones, just over 4% of which appear only once. The sequencing input was blood. The receptors originated from a female donor with papillary thyroid cancer or a benign thyroid nodule (not recorded which). Some clones in this sample may be carry-over from other donors' samples.

The CDR3 bases are TGTGCCACCAGCAGAGAGCGCCTGAGGGATAGGAGGTCGCACGAGCAGTACTTC. Protein: CATSRERLRDRRSHEQYF. V usage is TRBV15 and J usage is TRBJ2-7; perhaps TRBD2 as D (5 bases). The CDR3 has 18 residues. Germline V gives CDR1 LNHNV, CDR2 YYDKDF (reference sequence). Trimming shortened V by 0 bases and J by 5 bases, and 23 bases separated the two germline ends.

At least ten counts were recorded for this clone. The chain employs TRBV18 and TRBJ2-2; no firm D call. This CDR3 region has 13 residues. Germline V lookup: CDR1 KGHSH, CDR2 LQKENI. Trimming cost V 1 base and J 6 bases, with 6 bases left between them. This CDR3 reads CASSPQPAGELFF. CDR3 in DNA: TGTGCCAGCTCACCACAACCGGCCGGGGAGCTGTTTTTT.

This clone has a count of ten or more. In nucleotides, the CDR3 is TGTGCCAGCAGTTTTGGTAGCGGGACGTCTGAGACCCAGTACTTC. This gives the protein CASSFGSGTSETQYF. The chain recombines TRBV12-3 or TRBV12-4 with TRBJ2-5; TRBD2 matches at 8 bases. V trimming: 3 bases; J trimming: 5 bases; junction bases outside the gene matches: 8. The CDR3 totals 15 residues.

This clone was observed at least ten times. The chain links TRBV24-1 to TRBJ1-3; no firm D call. Between the trimmed V and J ends, which lost 7 bases and 0 bases, there was a span of 9 bases. The germline V gene has CDR1 KGHDR and CDR2 SFDVKD. CDR3 length: 14 residues. The CDR3 DNA follows: TGTGCCACCAGCCCTTTGAACTCTGGAAACACCATATATTTT. Translated, it gives CATSPLNSGNTIYF.

The chain joins TRBV18 to TRBJ2-7; 7 bases map to TRBD1. With 2 bases clipped from V and 6 bases from J, the junction kept 13 bases outside the gene matches. Germline CDR1 and CDR2: KGHSH and LQKENI. The CDR3 runs to 16 residues. CDR3: CASSPMAGTVISEQYF. The CDR3 bases are TGTGCCAGCTCACCAATGGCCGGGACAGTGATATCCGAGCAGTACTTC.

At least ten counts were recorded for this clone. The chain employs TRBV27 and TRBJ2-3; D remains ambiguous. The germline CDR1 and CDR2 sequences are MNHEY and SMNVEV (reference sequence). V was shortened by 5 bases and J by 5 bases, with 11 bases between the two germline ends. The CDR3 runs to 13 residues. The CDR3 sequence is CASSKRREDTQYF. For the CDR3, the DNA is TGTGCCAGCAGTAAACGGCGTGAAGATACGCAGTATTTT.

This clone was detected only a few times. The junction differs from germline at one of its ends, possibly a read error. V is TRBV2 and J is TRBJ1-2, with a possible D match to TRBD1 (5 bases). The CDR3 runs to 14 residues. Germline CDR1 SNHLY, CDR2 FYNNEI. The CDR3 protein is CAISARGPDYGYTF. In DNA, the CDR3 is TGTGCCATCAGTGCTAGGGGTCCCGACTATGGCTACACCTTC.

This chain uses TRBV5-1 with TRBJ2-1; 12 bases are shared with TRBD2. The CDR3 totals 17 residues. Germline values: CDR1 SGHRS, CDR2 YFSETQ. After removal of 2 bases from V and 3 bases from J, the junction contained 6 bases not matched to a gene. In DNA, the CDR3 is TGCGCCAGCAGCTTTCTCGGACTAGCGGGACTCTACAATGAGCAGTTCTTC. Translating gives CASSFLGLAGLYNEQFF.

In this sample, this clone turned up a few times. The genes are TRBV6-1 and TRBJ2-1, with 7 bases aligning to TRBD2. Germline loops: CDR1 MNHNS, CDR2 SASEGT. This CDR3 has 16 residues. V shed 8 bases and J 2 bases; nucleotides not matched to a gene: 12. As DNA, the CDR3 is TGTGCCAGCGGGGGGGTACGAACGGCTACCTACAATGAGCAGTTCTTC. It specifies CASGGVRTATYNEQFF.

This clone showed up many times. The chain couples TRBV6-1 to TRBJ1-2; the match to TRBD1 covers 7 bases. Germline assignment: CDR1 MNHNS and CDR2 SASEGT. The CDR3 has 13 amino acids. V gave up 5 bases and J gave up 4 bases; unmatched junction bases: 4. The CDR3 loop reads CASSRDSFYGYTF. As DNA, the CDR3 is TGTGCCAGCAGTCGGGACAGTTTCTATGGCTACACCTTC.

This clone occurred many times. J is TRBJ2-1 and V is TRBV7-3; 8 bases map to TRBD1. Trimming at V came to 5 bases and at J to 2 bases, leaving 5 bases not matched to a gene. The CDR3 sequence is 15 residues long. Looked up from germline, CDR1 is SGHTA and CDR2 is FQGTGA. CDR3 nucleotides: TGTGCCAGCAGCGACAGGGGACAGCCCTACAATGAGCAGTTCTTC. It codes for CASSDRGQPYNEQFF.

This clone showed up just a few times. With a much larger clone just one base away, this may be a read error. The rearrangement links TRBV7-3 to TRBJ1-1; 11 bases line up with TRBD1. CDR3 length equals 16 residues. In germline, CDR1 is SGHTA, CDR2 FQGTGA. The CDR3 DNA sequence: TGTGCCAGCAGCTGGGACAGGGGGTACAAGAACACTGAATCTTTCTTT. This codes for CASSWDRGYKNTESFF.

There are many counts of this clone. The chain carries TRBV30 and TRBJ2-7, with 10 bases fitting TRBD2. Germline loops: CDR1 GTSNPN, CDR2 SVGIG (reference sequence). The CDR3 is 13 amino acids. The ends lost 0 bases at V and 6 bases at J; junction bases unmatched: 2. The CDR3 DNA reads as TGTGCCTGGAGTGTGCTAGCGGGAGCCGAGCAGTACTTC. This gives the protein CAWSVLAGAEQYF.

This clone was recorded at least ten times. This chain joins TRBV3-1 and TRBJ2-1; TRBD2 matches at 9 bases. V dropped 8 bases and J dropped 10; count of bases not matched to a gene: 9. The CDR3 has 13 amino acids. Germline values: CDR1 LGHDT, CDR2 YNNKEL (reference sequence). The CDR3 reads CASGVAGAREQFF. Written as DNA, the CDR3 is TGTGCCAGCGGGGTAGCGGGAGCCCGGGAGCAGTTCTTC.

In this sample, this clone turned up many times. Written as DNA, the CDR3 is TGTGCCAGCAGTTTATCGCTACCACAGTTCTTC. As protein: CASSLSLPQFF. V is TRBV12-3 or TRBV12-4 and J is TRBJ2-1; D uncertain. The V end was cut by 2 bases, the J end by 13 bases, with 9 bases between. This CDR3 has 11 amino acids.

This clone was recorded many times. This chain uses TRBV20-1 with TRBJ2-1; maybe TRBD2 (5 bases). V gave up 6 bases and J gave up 6 bases, with 15 bases separating them. This CDR3 contains 13 residues. Germline CDR1 reads DFQATT; CDR2 reads SNEGSKA (reference sequence). The chain's CDR3 is CSAPRGYTNEQFF. The CDR3 bases are TGCAGTGCCCCTCGGGGTTATACCAATGAGCAGTTCTTC.

The table lists this clone with many counts. The rearrangement links TRBV28 to TRBJ1-1; D gene unclear. This CDR3 has 14 amino acids. Trimming pared 2 bases from V and 3 bases from J, leaving 10 bases between. Germline assignment: CDR1 MDHEN and CDR2 SYDVKM. Written as DNA, the CDR3 is TGTGCCAGCAGTTTACCCCTACGGGACACTGAAGCTTTCTTT. This encodes CASSLPLRDTEAFF.